The subject of this entry is one T cell receptor beta chain. In assigning cohorts, the study relied on participant-reported clinical history. This sample was taken from a study of blood T cell repertoires in COVID-19. For the study at large: Recovered status applied to Cohort 3 donors who had two consecutive negative PCRs. It also applied to those with clearance or with symptom resolution. COVID-19 samples, acute and convalescent, were from the United States, Italy and Spain.

Repertoires were generated with immunoSEQ multiplex PCR, while TCRdb's copy carries only in-frame clones and drops some. This table has about 210,000 clones, 87% appearing once. Germline V lookup: CDR1 ENHRY, CDR2 SYGVKD. Unmatched junction bases numbered 9, after V lost 2 bases and J lost 3 bases. The CDR3 extends over 16 amino acids. The V gene is TRBV10-3, the J gene TRBJ2-5; 7 bases fit TRBD2. The sample taken for sequencing was PBMCs or T cells enriched from blood (not recorded which). The origin of this receptor is a man aged 25 to 40 in a cohort exposed to, infected with or recovered from COVID-19 (not recorded which). The DNA for the CDR3 is TGTGCCATCAGTGAGGCTAGCGGCCCGAGGGAAGAGACCCAGTACTTC. Translation: CAISEASGPREETQYF.